Listed below are T cell receptor beta chains from one sample, sequenced in a study of technical replicates of blood from a few donors. Sequenced by immunoSEQ multiplex PCR; TCRdb stores in-frame clones only, minus some. Here the sample spans 60,000 or so clones, about 86% being singletons. Sequencing used PBMCs. These receptors were taken from a human donor in good health. Some clones in this sample may be carry-over from other donors' samples. The CDR3 runs from the conserved cysteine through the conserved F or W. The D gene is left open where the match is weak. Only some rows state a clone size, as once, few, many or a class for expanded clones.

TRBV30	TRBJ2-2	.	14	TRBD2	TGTGCCTGGACCTTAGGGCTAGCGGACGGGGAGCTGTTTTTT	CAWTLGLADGELFF
TRBV4-3	TRBJ1-2	.	14	.	TGCGCCAGCAGCCAAGATTCGGCTAACTATGGCTACACCTTC	CASSQDSANYGYTF
TRBV7-3	TRBJ2-1	.	15	TRBD2	TGTGCCAGCAGCTTAAAAATGGCGGGGGGGGATGAGCAGTTCTTC	CASSLKMAGGDEQFF
TRBV6-6	TRBJ2-1	.	14	TRBD2	TGTGCCAGCAAAACGGGCGGGAGCTACAATGAGCAGTTCTTC	CASKTGGSYNEQFF
TRBV18	TRBJ2-3	once	17	TRBD2	TGTGCCAGCTCTCAATCCGAGCTAGCGGGACGCACAGATACGCAGTATTTT	CASSQSELAGRTDTQYF
TRBV7-9	TRBJ2-4	.	16	.	TGTGCCAGCAGCTTAGCGCGGTTTAGCGGAAGAAACATTCAGTACTTC	CASSLARFSGRNIQYF
TRBV7-2	TRBJ2-5	once	15	.	TGTGCCAGCAGCTTAGATTCGTGGAGAGTGGAGACCCAGTACTTC	CASSLDSWRVETQYF
TRBV6-5	TRBJ1-1	.	15	.	TGTGCCAGCAGTTACTCGAACATATTGAACACTGAAGCTTTCTTT	CASSYSNILNTEAFF
TRBV11-2	TRBJ2-7	.	14	.	TGTGCCAGCAGCTTAGGGAACAGGGCGTACGAGCAGTACTTC	CASSLGNRAYEQYF
TRBV30	TRBJ1-6	once	21	TRBD1	TGTGCCCTAAATACCGGCAGGGGGCTTGTATCCTCTGCGACCTATAATTCACCCCTCCACTTT	CALNTGRGLVSSATYNSPLHF
TRBV5-1	TRBJ2-7	.	15	TRBD2	TGCGCCAGCAGCTCCGAGGGCGGGGGAGTCTTGGAGCAGTACTTC	CASSSEGGGVLEQYF
TRBV6-4	TRBJ2-3	.	18	TRBD1	TGTGCCAGCAGTGACCCCGGGACAGGGGGCGCGGGCACAGATACGCAGTATTTT	CASSDPGTGGAGTDTQYF
TRBV27	TRBJ2-1	.	16	TRBD2	TGTGCCAGCAGTTTTTCGCGGGGGGGCTCCTACAATGAGCAGTTCTTC	CASSFSRGGSYNEQFF
TRBV6-4	TRBJ2-6	.	16	.	TGTGCCAGCAGCGCCGGGACATCGTCTGGGGCCAACGTCCTGACTTTC	CASSAGTSSGANVLTF
TRBV6-1	TRBJ2-1	.	14	TRBD2	TGTGCCAGCACCTTGGGGCGGGAGGGTTATGAGCAGTTCTTC	CASTLGREGYEQFF
TRBV5-1	TRBJ1-5	.	17	.	TGCGCCAGCAGCTTGGAACCCCCGTCGGGGGGCAATCAGCCCCAGCATTTT	CASSLEPPSGGNQPQHF
TRBV7-8	TRBJ2-1	.	17	TRBD2	TGTGCCAGCAGCTTAGTAGCGGGAGGGAAGATCTACAATGAGCAGTTCTTC	CASSLVAGGKIYNEQFF
TRBV10-1	TRBJ2-2	few	15	TRBD1	TGCGCCGCGCCCGGGACAGGAGAGAACACCGGGGAGCTGTTTTTT	CAAPGTGENTGELFF
TRBV13	TRBJ2-1	.	14	.	TGTGCCAGCAGCCGGCTACAGGGCCGCAATGAGCAGTTCTTC	CASSRLQGRNEQFF
TRBV4-1	TRBJ1-2	.	16	.	TGCGCCAGCAGCCAAGGAGGCGGATCAAGTAACTATGGCTACACCTTC	CASSQGGGSSNYGYTF
TRBV6-5	TRBJ2-1	.	13	TRBD2	TGTGCCAGCAGGGCGGGGGACGGGAATGAGCAGTTCTTC	CASRAGDGNEQFF
TRBV5-4	TRBJ1-1	.	14	.	TGTGCCAGCAGCCCTTCTGGGCGGAACACTGAAGCTTTCTTT	CASSPSGRNTEAFF
TRBV6-1	TRBJ2-7	.	15	.	TGTGCCAGCAGGGATCCGGGATGGGAGGCTTACGAGCAGTACTTC	CASRDPGWEAYEQYF
TRBV11-2	TRBJ2-5	once	15	.	TGTGCCAGCAGCTTAGATAGAGGTAGTTACGAGACCCAGTACTTC	CASSLDRGSYETQYF
TRBV29-1	TRBJ1-1	.	14	.	TGCAGCGTTGAAATAGTGGGGGCACCCACTGAAGCTTTCTTT	CSVEIVGAPTEAFF
TRBV19	TRBJ1-3	.	19	TRBD1	TGTGCCAGTAGTATACTTTCCACCACAGGGGCAGTTTCTGGAAACACCATATATTTT	CASSILSTTGAVSGNTIYF
TRBV7-2	TRBJ2-5	.	14	TRBD2	TGTGCCAGCAGCTTAGGGACTAGCTCGGAGACCCAGTACTTC	CASSLGTSSETQYF
TRBV20-1	TRBJ2-2	once	11	.	TGCAGTGCTAGGAGGACCGGGGAGCTGTTTTTT	CSARRTGELFF
TRBV4-1	TRBJ2-7	.	18	TRBD2	TGCGCCAGCAGCCAAGACCCCGCGCCGGTAGCGGGGCCCCACGAGCAGTACTTC	CASSQDPAPVAGPHEQYF
TRBV9	TRBJ2-1	.	16	TRBD1	TGTGCCAGCAGCGAAACCGGGACAGGGGGCATCAATGAGCAGTTCTTC	CASSETGTGGINEQFF
TRBV6-4	TRBJ2-7	.	14	.	TGTGCCAGCAGTGACTCCGAGAGCTCCTACGAGCAGTACTTC	CASSDSESSYEQYF
TRBV9	TRBJ2-1	.	16	TRBD2	TGTGCCAGCAGCCCAGGACTAGCCCCAGCTCAGAATGAGCAGTTCTTC	CASSPGLAPAQNEQFF
TRBV6-5	TRBJ2-3	.	15	TRBD2	TGTGCCAGCACCCCACGGGGAGCGGGGGGTGATACGCAGTATTTT	CASTPRGAGGDTQYF
TRBV5-1	TRBJ2-2	.	15	.	TGCGCCAGCAGCATGGACAGACCTAACACCGGGGAGCTGTTTTTT	CASSMDRPNTGELFF
TRBV11-3	TRBJ2-1	.	12	.	TGTGCCAGCAGCTTTAGGGGTGGGGAGCAGTTCTTC	CASSFRGGEQFF